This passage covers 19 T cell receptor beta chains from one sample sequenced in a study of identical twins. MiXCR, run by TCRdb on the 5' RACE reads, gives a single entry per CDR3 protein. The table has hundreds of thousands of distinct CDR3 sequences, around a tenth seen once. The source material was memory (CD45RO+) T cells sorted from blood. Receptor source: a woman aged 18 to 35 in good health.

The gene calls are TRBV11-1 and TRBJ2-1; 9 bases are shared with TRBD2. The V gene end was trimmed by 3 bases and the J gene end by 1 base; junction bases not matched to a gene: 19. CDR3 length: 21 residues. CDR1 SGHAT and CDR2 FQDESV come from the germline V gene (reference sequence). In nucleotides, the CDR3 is TGTGCCAGCAGCTTTTCCCTTTTTCGGCGGGGGGGCACCCAATCCTACAATGAGCAGTTCTTC. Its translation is CASSFSLFRRGGTQSYNEQFF.

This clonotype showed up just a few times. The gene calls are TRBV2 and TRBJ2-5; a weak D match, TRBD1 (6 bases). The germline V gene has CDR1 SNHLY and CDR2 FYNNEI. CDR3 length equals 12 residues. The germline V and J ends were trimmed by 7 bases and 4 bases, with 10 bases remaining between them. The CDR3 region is CASTEGVETQYF. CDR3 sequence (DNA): TGTGCCAGCACCGAGGGGGTAGAGACCCAGTACTTC. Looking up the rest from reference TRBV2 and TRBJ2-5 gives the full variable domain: EPEVTQTPSHQVTQMGQEVILRCVPISNHLYFYWYRQILGQKVEFLVSFYNNEISEKSEIFDDQFSVERPDGSNFTLKIRSTKLEDSAMYFCASTEGVETQYFGPGTRLLVL.

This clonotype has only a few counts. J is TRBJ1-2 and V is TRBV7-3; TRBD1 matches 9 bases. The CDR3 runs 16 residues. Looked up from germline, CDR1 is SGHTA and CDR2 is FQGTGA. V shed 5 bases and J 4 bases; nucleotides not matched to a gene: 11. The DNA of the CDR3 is TGTGCCAGCAGCCCCCAGACAGGGGGAATGGGCTATGGCTACACCTTC. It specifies CASSPQTGGMGYGYTF.

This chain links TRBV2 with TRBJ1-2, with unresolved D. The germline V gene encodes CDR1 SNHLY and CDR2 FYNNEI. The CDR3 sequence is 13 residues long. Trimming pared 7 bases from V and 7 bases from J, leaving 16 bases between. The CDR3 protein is CASITPSHGGYTF. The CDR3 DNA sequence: TGTGCCAGCATTACACCGTCACACGGTGGCTACACCTTC.

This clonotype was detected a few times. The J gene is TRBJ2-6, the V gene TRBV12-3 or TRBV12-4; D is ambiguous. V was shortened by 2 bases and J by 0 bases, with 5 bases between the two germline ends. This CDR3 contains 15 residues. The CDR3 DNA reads TGTGCCAGCAGTTTACGCCCCTCTGGGGCCAACGTCCTGACTTTC. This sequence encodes CASSLRPSGANVLTF.

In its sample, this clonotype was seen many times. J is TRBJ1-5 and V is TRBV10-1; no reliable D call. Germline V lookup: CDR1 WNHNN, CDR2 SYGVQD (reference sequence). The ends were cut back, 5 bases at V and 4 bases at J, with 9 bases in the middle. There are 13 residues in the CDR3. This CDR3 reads CASSPDGNQPQHF. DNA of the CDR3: TGCGCCAGCAGTCCCGACGGGAATCAGCCCCAGCATTTT.

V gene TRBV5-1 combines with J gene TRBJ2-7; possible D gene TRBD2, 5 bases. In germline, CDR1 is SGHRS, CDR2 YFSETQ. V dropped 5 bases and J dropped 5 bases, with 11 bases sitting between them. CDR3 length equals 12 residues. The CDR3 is CASRAGGDEQYF. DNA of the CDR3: TGCGCCAGCAGGGCAGGAGGAGACGAGCAGTACTTC.

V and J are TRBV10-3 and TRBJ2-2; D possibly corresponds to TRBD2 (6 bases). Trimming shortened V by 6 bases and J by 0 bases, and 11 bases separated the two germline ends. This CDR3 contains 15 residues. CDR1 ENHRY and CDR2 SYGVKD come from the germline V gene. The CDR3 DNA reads TGTGCCATCAGGGGGGACTCCGCGAACACCGGGGAGCTGTTTTTT. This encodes CAIRGDSANTGELFF.

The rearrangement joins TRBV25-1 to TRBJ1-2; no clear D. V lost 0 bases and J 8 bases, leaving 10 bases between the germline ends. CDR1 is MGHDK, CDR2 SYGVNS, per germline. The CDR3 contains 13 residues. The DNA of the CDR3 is TGTGCCAGCAGTGAATATACCCAAGGGGGCTACACCTTC. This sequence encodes CASSEYTQGGYTF.

CDR3 sequence: CASSLEPGASYGYTF. DNA for the CDR3: TGTGCCAGCAGCTTAGAGCCAGGGGCTAGCTATGGCTACACCTTC. The V gene is TRBV7-2, the J gene TRBJ1-2, with D tentatively TRBD1 (6 bases). The CDR3 loop spans 15 amino acids. V was shortened by 1 base and J by 4 bases, with 13 bases between the two germline ends. Germline V gene data show CDR1 as SGHTA and CDR2 as FQGNSA.

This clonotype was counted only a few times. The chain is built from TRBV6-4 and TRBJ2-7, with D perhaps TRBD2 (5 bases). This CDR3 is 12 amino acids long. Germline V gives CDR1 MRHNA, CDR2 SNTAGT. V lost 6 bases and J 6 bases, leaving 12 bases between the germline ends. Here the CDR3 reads CASRGPRGEQYF. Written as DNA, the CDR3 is TGTGCCAGCAGGGGCCCTCGGGGCGAGCAGTACTTC.

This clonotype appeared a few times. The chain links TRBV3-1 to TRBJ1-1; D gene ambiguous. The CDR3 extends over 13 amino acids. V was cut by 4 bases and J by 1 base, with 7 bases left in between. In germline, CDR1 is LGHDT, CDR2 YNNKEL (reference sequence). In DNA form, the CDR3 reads TGTGCCAGCAGCCCTCTGGGGAACACTGAAGCTTTCTTT. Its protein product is CASSPLGNTEAFF.

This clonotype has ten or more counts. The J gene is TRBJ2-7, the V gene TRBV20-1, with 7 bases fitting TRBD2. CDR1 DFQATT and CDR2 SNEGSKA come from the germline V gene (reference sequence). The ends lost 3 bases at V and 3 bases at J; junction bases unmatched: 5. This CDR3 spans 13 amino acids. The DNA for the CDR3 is TGCAGTGCTAGGGGGGAGGGCCTCTACGAGCAGTACTTC. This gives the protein CSARGEGLYEQYF.

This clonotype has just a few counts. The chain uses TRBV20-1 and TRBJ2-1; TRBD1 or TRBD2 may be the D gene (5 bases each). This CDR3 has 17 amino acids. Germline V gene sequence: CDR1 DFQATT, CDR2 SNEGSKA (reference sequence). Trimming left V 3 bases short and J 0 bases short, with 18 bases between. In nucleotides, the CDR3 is TGCAGTGCTAGGGGGCTAGCCTACACCAGCTCCTACAATGAGCAGTTCTTC. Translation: CSARGLAYTSSYNEQFF.

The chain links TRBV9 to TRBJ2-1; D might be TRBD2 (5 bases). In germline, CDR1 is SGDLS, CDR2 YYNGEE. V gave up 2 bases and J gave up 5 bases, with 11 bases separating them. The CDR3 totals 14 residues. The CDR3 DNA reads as TGTGCCAGCAGCGTGGCTAGCCGTGACAATGAGCAGTTCTTC. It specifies CASSVASRDNEQFF.

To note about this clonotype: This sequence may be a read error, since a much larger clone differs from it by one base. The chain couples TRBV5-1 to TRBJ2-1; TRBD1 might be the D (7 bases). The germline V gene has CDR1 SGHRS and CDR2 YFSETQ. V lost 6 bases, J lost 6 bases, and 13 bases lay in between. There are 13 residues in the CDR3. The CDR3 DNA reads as TGCGCCAGCATCAGGCAGGGGGGCAATGAGCAGTTCTTC. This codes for CASIRQGGNEQFF.

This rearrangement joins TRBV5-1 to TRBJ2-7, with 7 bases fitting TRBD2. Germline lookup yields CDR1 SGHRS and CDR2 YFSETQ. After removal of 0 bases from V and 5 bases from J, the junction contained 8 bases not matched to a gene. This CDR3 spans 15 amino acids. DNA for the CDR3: TGCGCCAGCAGCTTGGCGGAAGCGGGAACCCACGAGCAGTACTTC. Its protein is CASSLAEAGTHEQYF.

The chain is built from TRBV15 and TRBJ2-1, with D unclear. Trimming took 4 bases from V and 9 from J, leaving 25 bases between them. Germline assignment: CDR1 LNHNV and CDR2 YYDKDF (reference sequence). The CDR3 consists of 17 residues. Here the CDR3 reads CATSKQVAWTPGSEQFF. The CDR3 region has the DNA TGTGCCACCAGCAAGCAGGTCGCTTGGACGCCTGGTAGTGAGCAGTTCTTC.

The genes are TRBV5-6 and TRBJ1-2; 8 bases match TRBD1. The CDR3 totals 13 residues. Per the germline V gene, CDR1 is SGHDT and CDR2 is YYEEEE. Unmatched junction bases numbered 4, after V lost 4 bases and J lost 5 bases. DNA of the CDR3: TGTGCCAGCAGCCGCGGGACAGGATATGGCTACACCTTC. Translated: CASSRGTGYGYTF.